The 3 T cell receptor beta chains presented below share a single source sample, sequenced in a study of shared clonotypes between healthy human individuals. Repertoires were generated with immunoSEQ multiplex PCR, while TCRdb's copy carries only in-frame clones and drops some. The profile shows 600,000 to 750,000 clones, 60% to 80% of them singletons. The sample taken for sequencing was memory CD4+ T cells sorted from blood. Subset here: CD45RA-negative fraction. The receptors stem from a woman aged 25 to 39 in good health.

This chain uses TRBV28 with TRBJ2-7; D gene uncertain. V was shortened by 6 bases and J by 1 base, with 10 bases between the two germline ends. CDR3 length equals 13 residues. Germline CDR1 is MDHEN and CDR2 is SYDVKM. The CDR3 is CASRPTPSYEQYF. CDR3 nucleotides: TGTGCCAGCAGACCTACACCTTCCTACGAGCAGTACTTC.

This clone was picked up a small number of times. This chain links TRBV28 with TRBJ2-7; a possible D gene is TRBD2 (6 bases). The germline V gene has CDR1 MDHEN and CDR2 SYDVKM. The V end was cut by 3 bases, the J end by 2 bases, with 17 bases between. This CDR3 has 16 amino acids. CDR3 bases: TGTGCCAGCAGTTTTTATAGCGGAACAACTACCTACGAGCAGTACTTC. Translating it yields CASSFYSGTTTYEQYF.

The gene calls are TRBV28 and TRBJ2-1; 9 bases fit TRBD2. J lost 4 bases, V lost 4 bases, and 5 bases had no gene match. Germline assignment: CDR1 MDHEN and CDR2 SYDVKM. This CDR3 contains 15 residues. CDR3 in DNA: TGTGCCAGCAGTTCCGGGACTAGCAATTACAATGAGCAGTTCTTC. This translates into CASSSGTSNYNEQFF.